These 23 T cell receptor beta chains share one sample of origin, sequenced in a study of cytomegalovirus exposure and HLA in healthy donors (dated by TCRdb to the late 2010s). Library construction relied on the immunoSEQ multiplex PCR assay. For the multiplex PCR, a mixture combining 60 forward primers for TCR Vbeta segments and 13 reverse primers for TCR Jbeta segments was used. TCRdb's version of the immuneACCESS table is confined to in-frame rearrangements and falls short of the full clone set. An unresolved V gene accounts for under half of the shortfall where checked; the remainder is of unknown origin. Counted in this sample were around 130,000 clones; about 86% of them appeared once. About 2% of the sample lies in the top ten. Material: PBMCs. The receptors here all came from a woman aged 35 to 49 in good health and CMV-seronegative.

The genes are TRBV7-2 and TRBJ1-2; 8 bases are shared with TRBD1. V gave up 2 bases and J gave up 2 bases; unmatched junction bases: 10. The CDR3 covers 17 residues. Germline loops: CDR1 SGHTA, CDR2 FQGNSA. CDR3 protein: CASSLIKLDRGNYGYTF. In DNA, the CDR3 is TGTGCCAGCAGCTTAATCAAATTAGACAGGGGAAACTATGGCTACACCTTC.

V and J are TRBV5-1 and TRBJ1-1, with D possibly being TRBD1 (5 bases). In germline, CDR1 is SGHRS, CDR2 YFSETQ. Trimming stripped 0 bases from V and 3 bases from J, with 6 bases between. The CDR3 extends over 13 amino acids. CDR3 sequence: CASSLGGDTEAFF. DNA for the CDR3: TGCGCCAGCAGCTTGGGGGGCGACACTGAAGCTTTCTTT.

This CDR3 is CASSLGQLVSETQYF. The CDR3 DNA follows: TGCGCCAGCAGTTTGGGACAGCTAGTTTCGGAGACCCAGTACTTC. The chain combines TRBV10-2 with TRBJ2-5; the match to TRBD1 covers 7 bases. This CDR3 spans 15 amino acids. With 5 bases clipped from V and 5 bases from J, the junction kept 11 bases outside the gene matches. CDR1 WSHSY and CDR2 SAAADI come from the germline V gene.

The CDR3 loop reads CASSNSPGRGSYEQYF. CDR3 nucleotide sequence: TGTGCCAGTAGTAATTCCCCAGGGCGGGGTTCCTACGAGCAGTACTTC. The chain uses TRBV19 and TRBJ2-7, with D maybe TRBD2 (6 bases). Germline lookup yields CDR1 LNHDA and CDR2 SQIVND (reference sequence). Trimming removed 4 bases at V and 1 base at J, with 17 bases between. The CDR3 has 16 amino acids.

This clone has a handful of counts. The rearrangement joins TRBV2 to TRBJ1-2, with D possibly being TRBD1 (5 bases). V was clipped by 10 bases and J by 2 bases, with 17 bases between them. The CDR3 has 14 amino acids. CDR1 is SNHLY and CDR2 is FYNNEI in the germline V gene. The CDR3 DNA reads TGTGCCACGGGGTTCTTTGGGGGGAACTATGGCTACACCTTC. This translates into CATGFFGGNYGYTF.

This clone was observed a few times. The V call is TRBV15, the J call TRBJ1-1, with 9 bases aligning to TRBD1. V was clipped by 5 bases and J by 1 base; unmatched bases: 2. The CDR3 spans 14 residues. Germline assignment: CDR1 LNHNV and CDR2 YYDKDF (reference sequence). This chain's CDR3 is CATSGQGRNTEAFF. The CDR3 DNA sequence: TGTGCCACCAGCGGACAGGGGAGGAACACTGAAGCTTTCTTT.

This clone was counted a single time. The J gene is TRBJ2-3, the V gene TRBV7-8, with 8 bases aligning to TRBD2. The V gene's germline CDR1 is SGHVS and CDR2 FQNEAQ. This CDR3 is 15 amino acids long. V shed 4 bases, J shed 2 bases, and the junction held 5 bases outside the gene matches. The CDR3 is CASSSWTSNTDTQYF. CDR3 coding DNA: TGTGCCAGCAGCTCCTGGACTAGCAACACAGATACGCAGTATTTT.

CDR3 loop: CAWRITGGGYEQYF. The CDR3 bases are TGTGCCTGGAGAATAACAGGGGGAGGCTACGAGCAGTACTTC. The rearrangement links TRBV30 to TRBJ2-7; 8 nucleotides line up with TRBD1. The CDR3 has 14 amino acids. The junction had 7 bases not matched to a gene; V was cut back by 3 bases and J by 3 bases. Germline V CDR1 and CDR2: GTSNPN, SVGIG (reference sequence).

Notes on this clone: The same CDR3 can be traced to other DNA sequences in this sample. This chain links TRBV5-4 with TRBJ1-1, with 7 bases identical to TRBD1. The V and J ends lost 1 base and 1 base, in that order; junction bases with no gene match: 1. The CDR3 covers 14 residues. The V gene's germline CDR1 is SGHNT and CDR2 YYREEE (reference sequence). CDR3 loop: CASSLRQGNTEAFF. DNA for the CDR3: TGTGCCAGCAGCTTGAGACAGGGGAACACTGAAGCTTTCTTT.

The chain has TRBV11-2 and TRBJ1-5; tentative D call: TRBD1 (6 bases). Trimming stripped 3 bases from V and 0 bases from J, with 6 bases between. This CDR3 is built from 14 residues. Germline values: CDR1 SGHAT, CDR2 FQNNGV. The CDR3 is CASSLGHSNQPQHF. The CDR3 bases are TGTGCCAGCAGCTTGGGACATAGCAATCAGCCCCAGCATTTT. Filled out from reference TRBV11-2 and TRBJ1-5, the complete variable domain reads EAGVAQSPRYKIIEKRQSVAFWCNPISGHATLYWYQQILGQGPKLLIQFQNNGVVDDSQLPKDRFSAERLKGVDSTLKIQPAKLEDSAVYLCASSLGHSNQPQHFGDGTRLSIL.

The chain combines TRBV2 with TRBJ2-7; no clear D. The CDR3 runs 12 residues. V shed 5 bases and J shed 6 bases, with 11 bases lying between them. The germline gives CDR1 SNHLY, CDR2 FYNNEI. CDR3 nucleotides: TGTGCCAGCAGTATCGAGAAAGTCGAGCAGTACTTC. Amino acid sequence: CASSIEKVEQYF.

The chain couples TRBV10-1 to TRBJ1-1; 9 bases match TRBD1. Trimming took 6 bases from V and 4 from J; bases not matched to a gene: 15. This CDR3 comprises 17 residues. Germline lookup yields CDR1 WNHNN and CDR2 SYGVQD (reference sequence). Here the CDR3 DNA reads TGCGCCAGCAGCGCTACCGGGACAGGGTTTAAGAGCACTGAAGCTTTCTTT. Residues: CASSATGTGFKSTEAFF.

The V gene is TRBV4-1, the J gene TRBJ1-4; 9 bases agree with TRBD1. CDR3 size: 17 residues. Losses at the gene ends were 6 bases for V and 1 base for J; bases not matched to a gene: 9. CDR1 is MGHRA and CDR2 is YSYEKL in the germline V gene. CDR3 protein: CASSPRDRVLTNEKLFF. The CDR3, as DNA: TGCGCCAGCAGTCCCCGGGACAGGGTTCTAACTAATGAAAAACTGTTTTTT.

V usage is TRBV19 and J usage is TRBJ2-5; perhaps TRBD2 as D (5 bases). V lost 5 bases, J lost 4 bases, and 20 bases lay in between. CDR1 is LNHDA, CDR2 SQIVND, per germline (reference sequence). The CDR3 extends over 16 amino acids. CDR3 in amino acids: CASSPDRAPGRETQYF. The CDR3 coding sequence is TGTGCCAGTAGTCCCGACCGGGCTCCGGGGAGAGAGACCCAGTACTTC.

The J gene is TRBJ1-4, the V gene TRBV14; D remains unclear. The CDR3 contains 15 residues. Germline V gene lookup returns CDR1 SGHDN and CDR2 FVKESK. V lost 1 base and J lost 4, with 10 bases in between. The CDR3 DNA sequence: TGTGCCAGCAGCCAAGCTTTGGCCCTTAATGAAAAACTGTTTTTT. Its translation is CASSQALALNEKLFF.

The gene calls are TRBV6-6 and TRBJ2-1, with D tentatively TRBD2 (5 bases). Trimming shortened V by 8 bases and J by 6 bases, and 17 bases separated the two germline ends. CDR3 length equals 14 residues. CDR1 and CDR2 from the germline V gene are MNHNY and SVGAGI (reference sequence). The CDR3 spells CASDGLAGRNEQFF. CDR3 coding DNA: TGTGCCAGCGATGGCCTAGCTGGTCGCAATGAGCAGTTCTTC.

The V and J genes are TRBV5-1 and TRBJ2-7, with 11 bases that match TRBD1. Germline CDR1 and CDR2: SGHRS and YFSETQ. This CDR3 has 15 amino acids. V lost 3 bases and J lost 3; bases outside the gene matches: 5. The CDR3 is CASSSPGQGGYEQYF. The CDR3 nucleotides read TGCGCCAGCAGCTCTCCGGGACAGGGGGGCTACGAGCAGTACTTC.

This clone was counted only a few times. The chain carries TRBV5-1 and TRBJ1-1; no firm D call. Germline CDR1 and CDR2: SGHRS and YFSETQ. The CDR3 is made up of 15 amino acids. Trimming cost V 0 bases and J 1 base, with 10 bases left between them. DNA for the CDR3: TGCGCCAGCAGCTTGGTTTCGGGAGAGAACACTGAAGCTTTCTTT. This encodes CASSLVSGENTEAFF.

This rearrangement joins TRBV27 to TRBJ2-5; 10 bases are a match to TRBD2. V shed 4 bases, J shed 6 bases, and the junction held 11 bases outside the gene matches. Germline V gives CDR1 MNHEY, CDR2 SMNVEV (reference sequence). This CDR3 region has 16 residues. CDR3 loop: CASSSVGSGGEKTQYF. The CDR3 DNA reads TGTGCCAGCAGTTCCGTTGGAAGCGGGGGGGAGAAGACCCAGTACTTC.

This clone has a handful of counts. The chain recombines TRBV28 with TRBJ1-3; D gene unclear. The CDR3 is 12 amino acids. With 3 bases removed from V and 4 bases from J, the gap between germline ends came to 4 bases. Germline assignment: CDR1 MDHEN and CDR2 SYDVKM. The CDR3 bases are TGTGCCAGCAGTTTTATAGGAAACACCATATATTTT. It is translated as CASSFIGNTIYF.

This sequence joins TRBV5-6 and TRBJ2-5; weak D call: TRBD2 (6 bases). V lost 2 bases and J 9 bases, leaving 8 bases between the germline ends. This CDR3 is built from 11 residues. Germline lookup yields CDR1 SGHDT and CDR2 YYEEEE. CDR3 sequence: CASSLGEAQYF. DNA of the CDR3: TGTGCCAGCAGCTTAGGGGAGGCCCAGTACTTC.

The chain employs TRBV6-1 and TRBJ1-6, with no clear D. Germline V CDR1 and CDR2: MNHNS, SASEGT. The ends were cut back, 7 bases at V and 0 bases at J, with 13 bases in the middle. This CDR3 has 16 amino acids. DNA of the CDR3: TGTGCCAGCAATGAGACACGAGCCTCCTATAATTCACCCCTCCACTTT. Its translation: CASNETRASYNSPLHF.

The J gene is TRBJ2-7, the V gene TRBV18; D might be TRBD1 (6 bases). This CDR3 has 13 amino acids. The germline gives CDR1 KGHSH, CDR2 LQKENI. Trimming took 2 bases from V and 5 from J, leaving 10 bases between them. CDR3 amino acids: CASSPSRGNEQYF. CDR3 coding DNA: TGTGCCAGCTCACCATCCAGGGGTAACGAGCAGTACTTC.